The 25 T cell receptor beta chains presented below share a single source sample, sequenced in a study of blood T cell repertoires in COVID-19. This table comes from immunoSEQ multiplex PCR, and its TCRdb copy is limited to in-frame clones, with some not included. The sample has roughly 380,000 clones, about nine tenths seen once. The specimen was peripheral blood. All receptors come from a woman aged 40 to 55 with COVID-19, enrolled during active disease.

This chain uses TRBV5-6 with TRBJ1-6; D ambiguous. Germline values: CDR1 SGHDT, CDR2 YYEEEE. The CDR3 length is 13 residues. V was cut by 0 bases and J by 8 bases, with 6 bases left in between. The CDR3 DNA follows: TGTGCCAGCAGCTTGGCATCGGATTCACCCCTCCACTTT. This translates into CASSLASDSPLHF.

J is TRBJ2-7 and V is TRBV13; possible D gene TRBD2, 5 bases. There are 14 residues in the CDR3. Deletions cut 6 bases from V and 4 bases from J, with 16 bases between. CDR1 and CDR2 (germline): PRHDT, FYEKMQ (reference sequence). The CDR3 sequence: CASSSVSGGYEQYF. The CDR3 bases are TGTGCCAGCAGTTCAGTTTCAGGCGGGTACGAGCAGTACTTC.

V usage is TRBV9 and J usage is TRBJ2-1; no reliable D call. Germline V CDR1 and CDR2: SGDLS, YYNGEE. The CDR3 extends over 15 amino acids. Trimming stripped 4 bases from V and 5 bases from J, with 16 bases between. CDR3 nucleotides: TGTGCCAGCAGCCCCGTCCGAGGAAGCGACAATGAGCAGTTCTTC. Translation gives CASSPVRGSDNEQFF.

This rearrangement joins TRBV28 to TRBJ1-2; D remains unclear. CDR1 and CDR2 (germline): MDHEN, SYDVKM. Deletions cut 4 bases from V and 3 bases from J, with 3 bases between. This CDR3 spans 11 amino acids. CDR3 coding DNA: TGTGCCAGCAGTTCCTACTATGGCTACACCTTC. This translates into CASSSYYGYTF.

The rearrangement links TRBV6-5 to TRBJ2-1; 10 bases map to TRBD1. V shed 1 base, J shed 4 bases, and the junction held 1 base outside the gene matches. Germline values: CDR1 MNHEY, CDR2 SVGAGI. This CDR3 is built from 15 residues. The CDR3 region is CASSYLGQGYNEQFF. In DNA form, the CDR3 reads TGTGCCAGCAGTTACTTGGGACAGGGGTACAATGAGCAGTTCTTC.

The CDR3 DNA sequence: TGTGCCAGCAGCCCAGACAGGGATTGGGATGGCTACACCTTC. It specifies CASSPDRDWDGYTF. The chain combines TRBV27 with TRBJ1-2; TRBD1 agrees at 7 bases. Germline V gives CDR1 MNHEY, CDR2 SMNVEV (reference sequence). The CDR3 extends over 14 amino acids. Trimming took 6 bases from V and 6 from J; bases not matched to a gene: 10.

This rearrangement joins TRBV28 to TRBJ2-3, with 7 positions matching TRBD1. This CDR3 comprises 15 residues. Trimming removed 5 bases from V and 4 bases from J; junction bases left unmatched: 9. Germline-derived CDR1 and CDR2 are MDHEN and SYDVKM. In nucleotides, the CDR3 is TGTGCCAGCAGTCACCTGACAGGGACCCCAGATACGCAGTATTTT. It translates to CASSHLTGTPDTQYF.

The CDR3 nucleotides read TGTGCCAGTAGTATCGGACAGCGAAGTGGCTACACCTTC. Encoded protein: CASSIGQRSGYTF. V is TRBV19 and J is TRBJ1-2; D may be TRBD1 (6 bases). V lost 3 bases to trimming and J lost 7 bases, with 12 bases between them. CDR1 and CDR2 (germline): LNHDA, SQIVND (reference sequence). The CDR3 consists of 13 residues.

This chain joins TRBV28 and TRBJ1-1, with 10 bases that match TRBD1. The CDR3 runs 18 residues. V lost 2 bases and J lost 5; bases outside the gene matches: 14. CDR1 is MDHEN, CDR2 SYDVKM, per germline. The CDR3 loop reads CASSLVRGTGARWTEAFF. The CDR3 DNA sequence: TGTGCCAGCAGTTTAGTTCGCGGGACAGGGGCCCGATGGACTGAAGCTTTCTTT.

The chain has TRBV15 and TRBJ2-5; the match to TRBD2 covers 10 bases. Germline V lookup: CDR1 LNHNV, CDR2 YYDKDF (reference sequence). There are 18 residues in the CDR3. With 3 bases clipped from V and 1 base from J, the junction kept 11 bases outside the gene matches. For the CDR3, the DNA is TGTGCCACCAGCAGTCCCGGGACTAGCGAAGGGCCCCAAGAGACCCAGTACTTC. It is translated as CATSSPGTSEGPQETQYF.

The CDR3 DNA reads as TGTGCCAGCAGTCCGCGCCCCCAGCCTAGGCATGAAAAACTGTTTTTT. Its protein is CASSPRPQPRHEKLFF. The V gene is TRBV6-6, the J gene TRBJ1-4; D gene uncertain. The CDR3 loop spans 16 amino acids. The V and J ends lost 5 bases and 6 bases respectively, with 19 bases between them. Looked up from germline, CDR1 is MNHNY and CDR2 is SVGAGI (reference sequence).

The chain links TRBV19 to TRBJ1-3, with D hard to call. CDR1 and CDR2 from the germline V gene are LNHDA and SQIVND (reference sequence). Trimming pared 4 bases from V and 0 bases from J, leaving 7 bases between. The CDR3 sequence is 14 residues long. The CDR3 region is CASSKGASGNTIYF. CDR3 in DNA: TGTGCCAGTAGTAAAGGAGCCTCTGGAAACACCATATATTTT.

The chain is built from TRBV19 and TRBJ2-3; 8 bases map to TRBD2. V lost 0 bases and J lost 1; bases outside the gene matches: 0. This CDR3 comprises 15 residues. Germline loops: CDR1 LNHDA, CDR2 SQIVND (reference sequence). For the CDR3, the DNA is TGTGCCAGTAGTATAGATAGCGGGGGCACAGATACGCAGTATTTT. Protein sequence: CASSIDSGGTDTQYF.

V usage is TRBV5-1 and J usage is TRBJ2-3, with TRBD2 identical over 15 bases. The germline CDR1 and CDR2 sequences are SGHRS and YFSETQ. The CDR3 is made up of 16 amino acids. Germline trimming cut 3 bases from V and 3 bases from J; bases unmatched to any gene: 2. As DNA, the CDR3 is TGCGCCAGCAGCTCTGGGACTAGCGGGAGGACAGATACGCAGTATTTT. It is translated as CASSSGTSGRTDTQYF.

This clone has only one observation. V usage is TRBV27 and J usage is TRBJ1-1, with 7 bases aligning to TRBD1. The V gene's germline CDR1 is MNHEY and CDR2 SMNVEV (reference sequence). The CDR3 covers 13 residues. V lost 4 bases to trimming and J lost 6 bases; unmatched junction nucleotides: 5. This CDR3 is CASSSLTGSEAFF. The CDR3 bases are TGTGCCAGCAGTTCTCTGACAGGGTCTGAAGCTTTCTTT.

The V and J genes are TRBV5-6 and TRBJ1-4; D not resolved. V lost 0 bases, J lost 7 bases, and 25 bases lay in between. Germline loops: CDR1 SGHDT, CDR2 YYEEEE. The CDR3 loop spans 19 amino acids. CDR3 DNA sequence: TGTGCCAGCAGCTTGGTGATACCCACAGCTACCTCCTACTCTGAAAAACTGTTTTTT. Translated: CASSLVIPTATSYSEKLFF.

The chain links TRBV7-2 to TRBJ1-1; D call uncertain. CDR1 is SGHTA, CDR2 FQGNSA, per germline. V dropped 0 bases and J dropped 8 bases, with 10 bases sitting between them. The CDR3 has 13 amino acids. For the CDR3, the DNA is TGTGCCAGCAGCTTAGCGACGACGACAGAAGCTTTCTTT. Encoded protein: CASSLATTTEAFF.

The CDR3 coding sequence is TGTGCCACCAGCTTGACAGGGAACTATGGCTACACCTTC. Its translation is CATSLTGNYGYTF. The genes are TRBV15 and TRBJ1-2, with TRBD1 identical over 7 bases. Looked up from germline, CDR1 is LNHNV and CDR2 is YYDKDF (reference sequence). The length of the CDR3 is 13 residues. The junction had 2 bases not matched to a gene; V was cut back by 5 bases and J by 2 bases.

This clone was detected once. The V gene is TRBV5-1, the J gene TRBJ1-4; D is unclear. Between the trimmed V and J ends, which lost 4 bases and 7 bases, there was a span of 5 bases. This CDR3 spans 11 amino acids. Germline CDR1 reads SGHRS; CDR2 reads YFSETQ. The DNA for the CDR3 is TGCGCCAGCAGCCTACGTGAAAAACTGTTTTTT. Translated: CASSLREKLFF.

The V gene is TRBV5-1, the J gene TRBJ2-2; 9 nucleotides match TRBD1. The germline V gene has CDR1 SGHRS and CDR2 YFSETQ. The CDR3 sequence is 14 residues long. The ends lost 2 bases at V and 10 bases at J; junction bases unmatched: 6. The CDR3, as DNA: TGCGCCAGCAGCTTCCCCACAGGGGGCAAGGAGCTGTTTTTT. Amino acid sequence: CASSFPTGGKELFF.

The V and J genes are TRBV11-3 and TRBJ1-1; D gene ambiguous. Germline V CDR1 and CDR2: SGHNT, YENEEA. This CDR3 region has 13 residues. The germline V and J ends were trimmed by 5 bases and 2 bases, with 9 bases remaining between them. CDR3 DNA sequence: TGTGCCAGCAGCAGAACAGTAAACACTGAAGCTTTCTTT. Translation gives CASSRTVNTEAFF.

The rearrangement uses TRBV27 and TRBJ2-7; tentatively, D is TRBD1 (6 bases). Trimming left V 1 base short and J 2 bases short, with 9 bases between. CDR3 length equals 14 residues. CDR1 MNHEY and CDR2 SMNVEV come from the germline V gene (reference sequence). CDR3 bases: TGTGCCAGCAGTTTATACGGACAGCCCTACGAGCAGTACTTC. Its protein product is CASSLYGQPYEQYF.

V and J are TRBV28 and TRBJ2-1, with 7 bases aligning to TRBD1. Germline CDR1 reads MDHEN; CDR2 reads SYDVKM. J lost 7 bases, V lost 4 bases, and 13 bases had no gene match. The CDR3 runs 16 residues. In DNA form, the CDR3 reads TGTGCCAGCAGTTCACAGGGGCCGCGGTCTGGTAATGAGCAGTTCTTC. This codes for CASSSQGPRSGNEQFF. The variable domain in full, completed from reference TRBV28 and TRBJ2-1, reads DVKVTQSSRYLVKRTGEKVFLECVQDMDHENMFWYRQDPGLGLRLIYFSYDVKMKEKGDIPEGYSVSREKKERFSLILESASTNQTSMYLCASSSQGPRSGNEQFFGPGTRLTVL.

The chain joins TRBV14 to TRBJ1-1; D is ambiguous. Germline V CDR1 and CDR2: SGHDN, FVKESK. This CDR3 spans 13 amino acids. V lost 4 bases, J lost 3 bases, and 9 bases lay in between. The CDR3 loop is CASSPDFYTEAFF. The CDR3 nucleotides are TGTGCCAGCAGCCCGGACTTCTACACTGAAGCTTTCTTT. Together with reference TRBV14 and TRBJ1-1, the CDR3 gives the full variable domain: EAGVTQFPSHSVIEKGQTVTLRCDPISGHDNLYWYRRVMGKEIKFLLHFVKESKQDESGMPNNRFLAERTGGTYSTLKVQPAELEDSGVYFCASSPDFYTEAFFGQGTRLTVV.

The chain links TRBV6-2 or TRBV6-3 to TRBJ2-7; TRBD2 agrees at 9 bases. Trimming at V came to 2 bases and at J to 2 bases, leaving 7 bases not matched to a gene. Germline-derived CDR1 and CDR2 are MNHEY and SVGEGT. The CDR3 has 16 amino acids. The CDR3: CASSYPIAGDPYEQYF. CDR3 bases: TGTGCCAGCAGTTACCCTATAGCGGGAGACCCCTACGAGCAGTACTTC.